Below are 7 T cell receptor beta chains sequenced from a single sample in a study of post-analysis software for immune sequencing data. Study-level findings and limits: Five or six TRBV segments, TRBV5-6, TRBV5-1 and TRBV20-1 among them, were found more frequent in patients than controls.

These receptors lack a known antigen. Unique molecular identifiers had been added to the TCR beta cDNA libraries. Using its own MiXCR run on the PCR reads, TCRdb lists one record per CDR3 protein. Among approximately 460,000 distinct CDR3 sequences listed, 40% to 55% were seen once. The sample consisted of blood. The receptors derive from a girl aged 10-17 years with multiple sclerosis.

The rearrangement links TRBV30 to TRBJ2-7, with 10 bases lining up with TRBD2. Germline V lookup: CDR1 GTSNPN, CDR2 SVGIG (reference sequence). The CDR3 consists of 16 residues. Germline trimming cut 1 base from V and 5 bases from J; bases unmatched to any gene: 11. The CDR3 reads CAWSGQREGPNNEQYF. The CDR3 bases are TGTGCCTGGAGTGGGCAGCGGGAGGGCCCGAACAACGAGCAGTACTTC.

CDR3 in DNA: TGCAGTGCTAGCCCCACGGCGGGCACTGAAGCTTTCTTT. Encoded protein: CSASPTAGTEAFF. The J gene is TRBJ1-1, the V gene TRBV20-1, with unresolved D. V shed 3 bases and J shed 4 bases, with 12 bases lying between them. This CDR3 comprises 13 residues. Germline V CDR1 and CDR2: DFQATT, SNEGSKA (reference sequence).

The chain couples TRBV5-1 to TRBJ2-7; possibly TRBD1 for D (6 bases). With 6 bases removed from V and 3 bases from J, the gap between germline ends came to 16 bases. The CDR3 loop spans 14 amino acids. CDR1 and CDR2 (germline): SGHRS, YFSETQ. This CDR3 is CASKDDRLIYEQYF. CDR3 nucleotides: TGCGCCAGCAAGGACGACAGGTTAATCTACGAGCAGTACTTC. The variable domain in full, with the rest retrieved from reference TRBV5-1 and TRBJ2-7, is KAGVTQTPRYLIKTRGQQVTLSCSPISGHRSVSWYQQTPGQGLQFLFEYFSETQRNKGNFPGRFSGRQFSNSRSEMNVSTLELGDSALYLCASKDDRLIYEQYFGPGTRLTVT.

This chain joins TRBV20-1 and TRBJ2-4, with D possibly matching TRBD1 (6 bases). The J call is doubtful: the DNA matches TRBJ2-7 better. This CDR3 spans 14 amino acids. The germline CDR1 and CDR2 sequences are DFQATT and SNEGSKA (reference sequence). In DNA form, the CDR3 reads TGCAGTGCTACAAAACCGGGCGAGGACAGCGAGCAGTACTTC. It specifies CSATKPGEDSEQYF.

This sequence joins TRBV29-1 and TRBJ2-7; 12 bases align to TRBD2. This CDR3 region has 15 residues. Germline V lookup: CDR1 SQVTM, CDR2 ANQGSEA. The trim removed 5 bases at V and 6 bases at J, leaving 11 bases unmatched. DNA of the CDR3: TGCAGCGTTTGCACCCTGACTAGCGGGAGTGGCGAGCAGTACTTC. It codes for CSVCTLTSGSGEQYF.

The V gene is TRBV3-1, the J gene TRBJ2-1; 12 positions match TRBD2. The CDR3 totals 17 residues. V dropped 0 bases and J dropped 8; count of bases not matched to a gene: 8. Germline V gene data show CDR1 as LGHDT and CDR2 as YNNKEL (reference sequence). This CDR3 reads CASSQDPLAGGPDEQFF. DNA for the CDR3: TGTGCCAGCAGCCAAGATCCCCTAGCGGGAGGGCCAGATGAGCAGTTCTTC.

This clonotype was seen a single time. The chain joins TRBV24-1 to TRBJ2-3; 11 positions agree with TRBD1. This CDR3 comprises 16 residues. After removal of 4 bases from V and 6 bases from J, the junction contained 8 bases not matched to a gene. CDR1 KGHDR and CDR2 SFDVKD come from the germline V gene. The chain's CDR3 is CATSDPGQGGRDTQYF. The CDR3 DNA is TGTGCCACCAGTGACCCGGGACAGGGGGGACGGGATACGCAGTATTTT.